This T cell receptor beta chain was captured by sequencing in a study of cytomegalovirus exposure and HLA in healthy donors (dated by TCRdb to between 2016 and 2019). Notes on the research overall: A later analysis indicated that the roughly 130 validation repertoires were generated on the platform also employed for the 600 to 750 repertoires of the first cohort. A separate validation cohort of some 130 different subjects was used in addition to the approximately 700-subject first cohort. The aim of the study was to test whether cataloging public T cell receptors could identify signatures of past pathogen exposure. High-throughput TCR immunosequencing, statistical association of individual TCRs with disease status, and machine learning were combined to predict cytomegalovirus infection status. The study at large found these results: The study listed 150 to 200 TCR beta chains as associated with cytomegalovirus. Across donors, most TCR sequences were observed very rarely, whereas some public TCRs were present in many individuals. A few of the identified cytomegalovirus-associated TCR beta chains were confirmed in vitro to be specific for cytomegalovirus antigens. Subsequent analysis determined that TCRs grouped into clusters in the first cohort also showed a tendency toward co-occurrence across the roughly 120 validation repertoires, and about 94% of cluster scores exceeded 0. The authors suggested that the approach could potentially be extended to other disease states and immunological phenotypes. The classifier was reported to diagnose cytomegalovirus status with high specificity and sensitivity in both the original and validation cohorts. All 120 or so repertoires were used to score co-occurrence in the validation cohort in a later analysis, because that analysis had no HLA typing for the cohort.

This clone was seen a few times. Its antigen has not been determined. Nothing much larger sits one base from this clone, and base qualities are not available. Donors formed part of the validation cohort, which comprised 120 subjects and was distinct from the first cohort of 670 or so subjects. The library was generated by the immunoSEQ multiplex PCR assay. The paper's data handling went like this. A statistical classification framework was developed to diagnose cytomegalovirus status using the catalog of TCR beta chain sequences. Drawn from immuneACCESS, this table holds only the in-frame rearrangements with V and J called that TCRdb kept. Clones are partly lost; checked studies trace under half to an unresolved V gene and leave the rest unexplained. The V and J calls and the clone size are those of that table, but D and trimming were determined from the DNA. The sample data list 100,000 to 150,000 clones, and roughly 90% of these were observed just once. More than 1.5% of the sample is in the top ten clones.

Compared with germline, V lacks 4 bases and J lacks 6 bases; bases without a gene match: 5. There are 14 amino acids in the CDR3, from cysteine to phenylalanine inclusive. Of all the DNA, just the CDR3 is kept, 42 bases in frame from base 1. CDR1 and CDR2 are drawn from the germline V gene (reference sequence): MNHNY, SVGAGI. This chain joins TRBV6-6 to TRBJ1-2; TRBD1 aligns with 10 central bases. Source material: PBMCs. This receptor was obtained from a woman aged 18-29 years in good health and CMV-seronegative. The DNA sequence follows: TGTGCCAGCAGTTCCGGCGACAGGGGGCATGGCTACACCTTC. The resulting protein is CASSSGDRGHGYTF.